The 2 T cell receptor beta chains reported below all come from one sample, sequenced in a study of blood T cell repertoires in COVID-19. Assay: immunoSEQ multiplex PCR; the TCRdb copy retains only in-frame clones and omits some. The sample carries about 190,000 clones, around three quarters recorded once. Material for sequencing was PBMCs or T cells enriched from blood (not recorded which). The source is a woman in her forties or fifties with acute COVID-19.

This clone occurred a few times. The chain recombines TRBV24-1 with TRBJ1-5; 7 bases fit TRBD1. The trim removed 5 bases at V and 2 bases at J, leaving 2 bases unmatched. This CDR3 is built from 14 residues. Germline V gene lookup returns CDR1 KGHDR and CDR2 SFDVKD. CDR3: CATSADRGNQPQHF. The CDR3, as DNA: TGTGCCACCAGTGCCGACAGGGGCAATCAGCCCCAGCATTTT.

This rearrangement joins TRBV7-6 to TRBJ2-1; 8 positions agree with TRBD2. J was trimmed by 0 bases and V by 2 bases; bases with no gene match: 6. The CDR3 covers 17 residues. Looked up from germline, CDR1 is SGHVS and CDR2 is FNYEAQ. The CDR3 DNA reads TGTGCCAGCAGCTTAAAGACTAGCGAGAGCTCCTACAATGAGCAGTTCTTC. Its protein is CASSLKTSESSYNEQFF.